The 17 T cell receptor beta chains presented below share a single source sample, sequenced in a study of beta chain features in type 1 diabetes. The authors reverse transcribed all of the isolated RNA, so sequencing captured expressed TCRB transcripts. The assay was immunoSEQ multiplex PCR, and TCRdb's table has in-frame clones only and misses some. Seen here are about 360,000 clones, 10% to 15% observed once, and the top ten hold 0.017%. The sample was naive CD4+ T cells from blood. These receptors all come from a man younger than 35 in good health.

CDR3 region: CASSFDRQVTQYF. CDR3 nucleotides: TGTGCCAGCAGTTTCGATCGGCAGGTGACCCAGTACTTC. The genes are TRBV28 and TRBJ2-5; D call uncertain. V lost 3 bases, J lost 7 bases, and 12 bases lay in between. Germline CDR1 is MDHEN and CDR2 is SYDVKM. The CDR3 runs to 13 residues.

The chain uses TRBV19 and TRBJ2-5, with D perhaps TRBD2 (5 bases). V dropped 9 bases and J dropped 5 bases, with 19 bases sitting between them. Germline loops: CDR1 LNHDA, CDR2 SQIVND (reference sequence). The CDR3 has 14 residues. CDR3 amino acids: CASRVAPTGETQYF. DNA of the CDR3: TGTGCCAGCCGCGTGGCCCCGACGGGGGAGACCCAGTACTTC.

This clone came up a few times. V gene TRBV4-2 combines with J gene TRBJ2-3, with TRBD2 matching 12 bases. CDR3 length equals 16 residues. V trimming: 3 bases; J trimming: 6 bases; junction bases outside the gene matches: 7. The germline CDR1 and CDR2 sequences are LGHNA and YNFKEQ. The CDR3 DNA reads TGTGCCAGCAGCCAGGGTTGGACTAGCGGGGTGGATACGCAGTATTTT. This encodes CASSQGWTSGVDTQYF.

This sequence joins TRBV7-2 and TRBJ2-5; no reliable D call. Looked up from germline, CDR1 is SGHTA and CDR2 is FQGNSA. There are 13 residues in the CDR3. Between the trimmed V and J ends, which lost 2 bases and 5 bases, there was a span of 9 bases. CDR3 sequence reads: CASSLTRWETQYF. DNA for the CDR3: TGTGCCAGCAGCTTAACTCGGTGGGAGACCCAGTACTTC.

This chain uses TRBV7-9 with TRBJ2-7; 9 nucleotides match TRBD1. The V gene's germline CDR1 is SEHNR and CDR2 FQNEAQ (reference sequence). The CDR3 is 12 amino acids. Trimming at V came to 4 bases and at J to 9 bases, leaving 4 bases not matched to a gene. The CDR3 is CASSSTGGGQYF. The CDR3 nucleotides read TGTGCCAGCAGCTCGACAGGGGGAGGGCAGTACTTC.

This clone was seen only a few times. The chain combines TRBV15 with TRBJ1-5; no clear D gene. V was pared by 0 bases and J by 3 bases, with 6 bases between. The CDR3 totals 14 residues. Germline V gene sequence: CDR1 LNHNV, CDR2 YYDKDF (reference sequence). Here the CDR3 DNA reads TGTGCCACCAGCAGAGACAGGTACAATCAGCCCCAGCATTTT. Protein: CATSRDRYNQPQHF.

This clone has only a few counts. This rearrangement joins TRBV19 to TRBJ1-5; D not resolved. Between the trimmed V and J ends, which lost 3 bases and 5 bases, there was a span of 11 bases. CDR1 LNHDA and CDR2 SQIVND come from the germline V gene (reference sequence). This CDR3 has 14 amino acids. CDR3 sequence reads: CASSMMNRDQPQHF. The DNA of the CDR3 is TGTGCCAGTAGTATGATGAACAGAGATCAGCCCCAGCATTTT.

The rearrangement links TRBV4-2 to TRBJ1-4; 10 nucleotides agree with TRBD1. Trimming at V came to 4 bases and at J to 4 bases, leaving 9 bases not matched to a gene. Germline V gene sequence: CDR1 LGHNA, CDR2 YNFKEQ. The CDR3 length is 17 residues. The CDR3 DNA follows: TGTGCCAGCAGCCCCCGGGACAGGGGCGTCGATAATGAAAAACTGTTTTTT. Protein product: CASSPRDRGVDNEKLFF.

The rearrangement joins TRBV9 to TRBJ2-2, with 12 positions matching TRBD2. With V trimmed by 0 bases and J by 5 bases, 5 bases remained unmatched. There are 17 residues in the CDR3. CDR1 and CDR2 from the germline V gene are SGDLS and YYNGEE. The CDR3 nucleotides are TGTGCCAGCAGCGTAGAGCCTAGCGGGGGGGCAACCGGGGAGCTGTTTTTT. This codes for CASSVEPSGGATGELFF.

The chain employs TRBV7-2 and TRBJ2-5, with 8 nucleotides matching TRBD1. CDR3 size: 14 residues. Germline CDR1 is SGHTA and CDR2 is FQGNSA. V trimming: 1 base; J trimming: 5 bases; junction bases outside the gene matches: 3. In DNA, the CDR3 is TGTGCCAGCAGCTTAGTTAGGACAGGGGAGACCCAGTACTTC. Amino acids: CASSLVRTGETQYF. Based on the CDR3 plus reference TRBV7-2 and TRBJ2-5, the full variable domain is GAGVSQSPSNKVTEKGKDVELRCDPISGHTALYWYRQSLGQGLEFLIYFQGNSAPDKSGLPSDRFSAERTGGSVSTLTIQRTQQEDSAVYLCASSLVRTGETQYFGPGTRLLVL.

The chain is built from TRBV4-2 and TRBJ1-6; 7 bases are shared with TRBD1. CDR1 LGHNA and CDR2 YNFKEQ come from the germline V gene. The V and J ends lost 1 base and 6 bases, in that order; junction bases with no gene match: 15. This CDR3 has 19 amino acids. CDR3: CASSQVKLMGQRINSPLHF. CDR3 coding DNA: TGTGCCAGCAGCCAAGTGAAATTGATGGGACAGCGAATTAATTCACCCCTCCACTTT.

This chain joins TRBV27 and TRBJ2-1; TRBD1 matches at 7 bases. Germline V gene sequence: CDR1 MNHEY, CDR2 SMNVEV (reference sequence). This CDR3 has 15 amino acids. J was trimmed by 6 bases and V by 7 bases; bases with no gene match: 12. DNA for the CDR3: TGTGCCAGCAACCCTCTTGGACAGGCCAGCAATGAGCAGTTCTTC. Protein: CASNPLGQASNEQFF.

The chain recombines TRBV5-4 with TRBJ2-5; a weak D match, TRBD2 (6 bases). The CDR3 is 14 residues long. With 0 bases removed from V and 4 bases from J, the gap between germline ends came to 10 bases. The germline CDR1 and CDR2 sequences are SGHNT and YYREEE (reference sequence). Written as DNA, the CDR3 is TGTGCCAGCAGCTTGGAGGCGGGGCGAGAGACCCAGTACTTC. This codes for CASSLEAGRETQYF.

The rearrangement uses TRBV28 and TRBJ2-3; 9 bases are shared with TRBD1. The CDR3 loop spans 14 amino acids. Germline V gene sequence: CDR1 MDHEN, CDR2 SYDVKM. The trim removed 7 bases at V and 3 bases at J, leaving 5 bases unmatched. The CDR3 DNA reads TGTGCCAGCACTCCAGGACAGGGGACAGATACGCAGTATTTT. This sequence encodes CASTPGQGTDTQYF.

V and J are TRBV2 and TRBJ2-3; TRBD2 agrees at 12 bases. Germline assignment: CDR1 SNHLY and CDR2 FYNNEI. J was trimmed by 2 bases and V by 6 bases; bases with no gene match: 9. The CDR3 totals 17 residues. CDR3: CASSDRLAGDHTDTQYF. The CDR3 DNA follows: TGTGCCAGCAGCGATAGACTAGCGGGGGATCACACAGATACGCAGTATTTT.

The table lists this clone with a few counts. The rearrangement joins TRBV18 to TRBJ1-5; D unclear. V was shortened by 6 bases and J by 5 bases, with 14 bases between the two germline ends. This CDR3 has 14 amino acids. Looked up from germline, CDR1 is KGHSH and CDR2 is LQKENI. CDR3 sequence (DNA): TGTGCCAGCTCCCCGAGCGGGGATTATCAGCCCCAGCATTTT. Protein product: CASSPSGDYQPQHF.

This clone was seen a few times. The chain recombines TRBV7-9 with TRBJ2-5; 8 nucleotides line up with TRBD2. The CDR3 consists of 14 residues. From germline, CDR1 is SEHNR and CDR2 FQNEAQ (reference sequence). V shed 5 bases and J 5 bases; nucleotides not matched to a gene: 7. The CDR3 DNA reads TGTGCCAGCAGCCGAGGACTAGCTTGGGAGACCCAGTACTTC. It encodes CASSRGLAWETQYF.